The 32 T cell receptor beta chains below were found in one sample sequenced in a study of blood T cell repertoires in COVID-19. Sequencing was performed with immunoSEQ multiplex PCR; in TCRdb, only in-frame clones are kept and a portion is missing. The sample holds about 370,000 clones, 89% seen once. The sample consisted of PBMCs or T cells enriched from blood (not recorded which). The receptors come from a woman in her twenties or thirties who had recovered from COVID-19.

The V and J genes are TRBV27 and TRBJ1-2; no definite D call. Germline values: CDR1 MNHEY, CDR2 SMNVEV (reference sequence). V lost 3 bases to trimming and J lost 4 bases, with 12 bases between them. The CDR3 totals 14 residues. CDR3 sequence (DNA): TGTGCCAGCAGTTTCGGGGAAAGTGGCTATGGCTACACCTTC. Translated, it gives CASSFGESGYGYTF.

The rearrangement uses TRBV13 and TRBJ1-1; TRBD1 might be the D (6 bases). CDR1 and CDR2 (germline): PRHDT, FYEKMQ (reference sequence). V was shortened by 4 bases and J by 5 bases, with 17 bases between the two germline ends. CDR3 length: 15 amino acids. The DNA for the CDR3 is TGTGCCAGCAGCTCCGCCGGCCAGGGGCGGACTGAAGCTTTCTTT. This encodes CASSSAGQGRTEAFF. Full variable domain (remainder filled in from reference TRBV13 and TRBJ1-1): AAGVIQSPRHLIKEKRETATLKCYPIPRHDTVYWYQQGPGQDPQFLISFYEKMQSDKGSIPDRFSAQQFSDYHSELNMSSLELGDSALYFCASSSAGQGRTEAFFGQGTRLTVV.

The CDR3 coding sequence is TGTGCCAGCAGCCTGGGACAGCTTAATTCACCCCTCCACTTT. This translates into CASSLGQLNSPLHF. The chain joins TRBV6-5 to TRBJ1-6; 7 bases fit TRBD1. Germline V gene sequence: CDR1 MNHEY, CDR2 SVGAGI. V lost 6 bases and J lost 6; bases outside the gene matches: 5. The CDR3 consists of 14 residues.

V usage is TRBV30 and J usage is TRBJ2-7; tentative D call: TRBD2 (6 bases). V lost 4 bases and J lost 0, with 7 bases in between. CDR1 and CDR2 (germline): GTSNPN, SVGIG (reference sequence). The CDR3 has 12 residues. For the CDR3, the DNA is TGTGCCTGGACGGAGGGCTCCTACGAGCAGTACTTC. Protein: CAWTEGSYEQYF.

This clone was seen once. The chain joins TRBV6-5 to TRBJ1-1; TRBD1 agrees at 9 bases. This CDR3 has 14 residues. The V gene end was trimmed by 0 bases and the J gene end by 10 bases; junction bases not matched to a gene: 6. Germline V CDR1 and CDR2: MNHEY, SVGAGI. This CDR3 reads CASSYSDRGSTAFF. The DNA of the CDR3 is TGTGCCAGCAGTTACTCGGACAGGGGATCGACAGCTTTCTTT.

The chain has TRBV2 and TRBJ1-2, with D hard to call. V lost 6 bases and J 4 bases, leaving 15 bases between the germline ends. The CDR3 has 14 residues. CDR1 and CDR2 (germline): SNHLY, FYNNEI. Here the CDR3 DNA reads TGTGCCAGCAGCACGGCCCGAACGGGCTATGGCTACACCTTC. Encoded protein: CASSTARTGYGYTF.

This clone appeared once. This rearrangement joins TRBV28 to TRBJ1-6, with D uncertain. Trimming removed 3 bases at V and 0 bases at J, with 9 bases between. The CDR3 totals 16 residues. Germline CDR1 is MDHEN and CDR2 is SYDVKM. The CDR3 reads CASSFMISSYNSPLHF. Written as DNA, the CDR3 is TGTGCCAGCAGTTTTATGATTAGCTCCTATAATTCACCCCTCCACTTT.

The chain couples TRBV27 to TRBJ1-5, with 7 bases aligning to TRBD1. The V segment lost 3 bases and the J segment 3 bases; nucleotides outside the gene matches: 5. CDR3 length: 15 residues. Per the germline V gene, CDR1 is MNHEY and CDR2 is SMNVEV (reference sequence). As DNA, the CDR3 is TGTGCCAGCAGTTTGAACGACAGGGCCAATCAGCCCCAGCATTTT. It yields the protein CASSLNDRANQPQHF.

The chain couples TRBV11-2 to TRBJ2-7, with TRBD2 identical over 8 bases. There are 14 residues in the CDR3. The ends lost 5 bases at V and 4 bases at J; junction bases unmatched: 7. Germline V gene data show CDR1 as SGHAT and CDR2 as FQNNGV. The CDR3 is CASSGVRGRYEQYF. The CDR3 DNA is TGTGCCAGCAGCGGAGTGCGCGGGAGGTACGAGCAGTACTTC.

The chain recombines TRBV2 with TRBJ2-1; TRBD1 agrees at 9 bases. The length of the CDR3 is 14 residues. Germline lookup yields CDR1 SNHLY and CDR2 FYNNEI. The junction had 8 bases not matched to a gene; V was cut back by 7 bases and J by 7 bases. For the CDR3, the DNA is TGTGCCAGCATCCCGGTGGGGACAGGGAATGAGCAGTTCTTC. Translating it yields CASIPVGTGNEQFF.

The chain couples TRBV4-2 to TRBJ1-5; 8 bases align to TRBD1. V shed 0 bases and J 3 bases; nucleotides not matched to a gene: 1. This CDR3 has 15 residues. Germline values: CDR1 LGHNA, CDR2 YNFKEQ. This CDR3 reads CASSQDQGANQPQHF. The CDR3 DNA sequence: TGTGCCAGCAGCCAAGATCAGGGGGCCAATCAGCCCCAGCATTTT.

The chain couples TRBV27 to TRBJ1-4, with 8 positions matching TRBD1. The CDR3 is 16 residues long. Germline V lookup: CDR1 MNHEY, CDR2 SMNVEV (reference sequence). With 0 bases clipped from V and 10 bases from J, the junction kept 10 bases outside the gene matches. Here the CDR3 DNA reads TGTGCCAGCAGTTTATCCGCGGACAGGGTGTCTGTAAAACTGTTTTTT. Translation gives CASSLSADRVSVKLFF.

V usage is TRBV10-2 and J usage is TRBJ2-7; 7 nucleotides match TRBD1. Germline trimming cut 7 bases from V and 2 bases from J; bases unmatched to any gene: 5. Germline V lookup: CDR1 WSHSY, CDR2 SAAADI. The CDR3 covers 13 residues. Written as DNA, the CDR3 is TGCGCCAGCAATACCCAGGGGGCCTACGAGCAGTACTTC. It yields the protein CASNTQGAYEQYF.

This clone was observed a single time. The CDR3 region has the DNA TGTGCCAGCAGCGTAGCGGGAGTGAATTACAATGAGCAGTTCTTC. It translates to CASSVAGVNYNEQFF. J is TRBJ2-1 and V is TRBV9; D might be TRBD2 (6 bases). The CDR3 spans 15 residues. Trimming removed 0 bases from V and 4 bases from J, with 11 bases in between. CDR1 SGDLS and CDR2 YYNGEE come from the germline V gene.

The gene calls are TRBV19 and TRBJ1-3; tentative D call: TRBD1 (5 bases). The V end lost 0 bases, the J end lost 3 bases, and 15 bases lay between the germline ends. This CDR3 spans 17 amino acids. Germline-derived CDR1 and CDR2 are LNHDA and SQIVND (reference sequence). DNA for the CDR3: TGTGCCAGTAGTATAGATCTCTACAGGACGAATGGAAACACCATATATTTT. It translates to CASSIDLYRTNGNTIYF. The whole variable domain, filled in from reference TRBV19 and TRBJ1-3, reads DGGITQSPKYLFRKEGQNVTLSCEQNLNHDAMYWYRQDPGQGLRLIYYSQIVNDFQKGDIAEGYSVSREKKESFPLTVTSAQKNPTAFYLCASSIDLYRTNGNTIYFGEGSWLTVV.

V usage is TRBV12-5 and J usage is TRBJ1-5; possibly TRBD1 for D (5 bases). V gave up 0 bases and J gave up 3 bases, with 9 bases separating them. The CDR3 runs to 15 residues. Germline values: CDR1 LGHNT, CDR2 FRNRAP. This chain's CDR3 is CASGLVRGTNQPQHF. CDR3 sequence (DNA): TGTGCTAGTGGTTTGGTAAGGGGTACCAATCAGCCCCAGCATTTT.

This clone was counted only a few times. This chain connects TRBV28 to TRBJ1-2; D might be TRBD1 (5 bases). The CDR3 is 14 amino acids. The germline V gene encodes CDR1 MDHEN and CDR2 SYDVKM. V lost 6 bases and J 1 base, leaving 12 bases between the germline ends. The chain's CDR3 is CASSSGTLNYGYTF. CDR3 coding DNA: TGTGCCAGCAGCTCGGGGACTCTTAACTATGGCTACACCTTC.

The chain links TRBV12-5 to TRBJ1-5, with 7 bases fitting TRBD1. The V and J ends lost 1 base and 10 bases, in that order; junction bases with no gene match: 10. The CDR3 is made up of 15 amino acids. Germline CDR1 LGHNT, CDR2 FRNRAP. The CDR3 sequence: CASGLAGQTIYPQHF. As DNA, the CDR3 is TGTGCTAGTGGTTTGGCGGGACAGACCATCTATCCCCAGCATTTT. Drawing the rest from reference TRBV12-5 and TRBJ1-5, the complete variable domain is DARVTQTPRHKVTEMGQEVTMRCQPILGHNTVFWYRQTMMQGLELLAYFRNRAPLDDSGMPKDRFSAEMPDATLATLKIQPSEPRDSAVYFCASGLAGQTIYPQHFGDGTRLSIL.

The CDR3 bases are TGTGCCAGTAGCTGGGGAGGGGCTAGCAATCAGCCCCAGCATTTT. Protein product: CASSWGGASNQPQHF. The rearrangement links TRBV19 to TRBJ1-5, with TRBD1 as a possible D gene (5 bases). The CDR3 contains 15 residues. V was shortened by 6 bases and J by 0 bases, with 12 bases between the two germline ends. CDR1 is LNHDA and CDR2 is SQIVND in the germline V gene (reference sequence).

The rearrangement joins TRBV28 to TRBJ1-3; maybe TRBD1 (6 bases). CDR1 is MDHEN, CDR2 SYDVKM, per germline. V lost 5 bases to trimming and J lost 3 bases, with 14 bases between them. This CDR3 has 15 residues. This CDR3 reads CASSAVGAVGNTIYF. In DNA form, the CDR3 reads TGTGCCAGCAGTGCCGTGGGGGCAGTTGGAAACACCATATATTTT.

CDR3 in DNA: TGCGCCAGCAGCTACCACACATCAGTTAACACTGAAGCTTTCTTT. It codes for CASSYHTSVNTEAFF. The rearrangement links TRBV5-1 to TRBJ1-1, with no clear D. CDR3 length: 15 residues. Trimming stripped 3 bases from V and 2 bases from J, with 14 bases between. Germline V gene lookup returns CDR1 SGHRS and CDR2 YFSETQ.

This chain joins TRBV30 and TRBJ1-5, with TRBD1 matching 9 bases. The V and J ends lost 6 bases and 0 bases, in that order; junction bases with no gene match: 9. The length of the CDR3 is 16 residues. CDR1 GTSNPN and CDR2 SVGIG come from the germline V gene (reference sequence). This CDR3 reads CACHSGTGNSNQPQHF. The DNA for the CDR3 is TGTGCCTGCCACTCCGGGACAGGGAATAGCAATCAGCCCCAGCATTTT. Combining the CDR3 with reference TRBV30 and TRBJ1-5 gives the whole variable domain SQTIHQWPATLVQPVGSPLSLECTVEGTSNPNLYWYRQAAGRGLQLLFYSVGIGQISSEVPQNLSASRPQDRQFILSSKKLLLSDSGFYLCACHSGTGNSNQPQHFGDGTRLSIL.

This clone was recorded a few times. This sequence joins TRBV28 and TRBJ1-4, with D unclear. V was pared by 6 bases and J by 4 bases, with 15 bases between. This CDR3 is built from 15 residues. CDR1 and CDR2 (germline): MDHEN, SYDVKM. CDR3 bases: TGTGCCAGCAGCTTCCTTCGGGGTAGTAATGAAAAACTGTTTTTT. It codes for CASSFLRGSNEKLFF.

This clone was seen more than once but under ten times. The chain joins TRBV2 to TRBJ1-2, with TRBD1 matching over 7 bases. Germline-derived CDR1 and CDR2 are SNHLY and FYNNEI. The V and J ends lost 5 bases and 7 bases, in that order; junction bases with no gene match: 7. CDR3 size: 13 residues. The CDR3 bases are TGTGCCAGCAGTCGGGACAGCCTTACTGGCTACACCTTC. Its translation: CASSRDSLTGYTF.

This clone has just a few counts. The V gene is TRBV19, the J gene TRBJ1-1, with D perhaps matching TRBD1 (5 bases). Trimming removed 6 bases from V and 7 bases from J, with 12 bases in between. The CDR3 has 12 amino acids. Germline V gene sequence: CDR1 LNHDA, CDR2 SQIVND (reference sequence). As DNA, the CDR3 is TGTGCCAGTAGGGACCCGGACATTGAAGCTTTCTTT. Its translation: CASRDPDIEAFF. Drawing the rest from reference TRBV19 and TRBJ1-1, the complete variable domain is DGGITQSPKYLFRKEGQNVTLSCEQNLNHDAMYWYRQDPGQGLRLIYYSQIVNDFQKGDIAEGYSVSREKKESFPLTVTSAQKNPTAFYLCASRDPDIEAFFGQGTRLTVV.

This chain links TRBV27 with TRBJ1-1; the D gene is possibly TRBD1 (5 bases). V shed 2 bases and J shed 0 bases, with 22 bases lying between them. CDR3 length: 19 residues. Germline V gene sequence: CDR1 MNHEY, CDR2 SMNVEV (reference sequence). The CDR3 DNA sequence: TGTGCCAGCAGTTTAATCCCCCGTTGGGGGGAGGCCATGAACACTGAAGCTTTCTTT. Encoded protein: CASSLIPRWGEAMNTEAFF.

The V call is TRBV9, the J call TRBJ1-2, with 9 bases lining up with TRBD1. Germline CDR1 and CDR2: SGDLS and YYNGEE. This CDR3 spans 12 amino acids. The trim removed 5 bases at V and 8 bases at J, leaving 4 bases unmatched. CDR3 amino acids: CASRQGAGGYTF. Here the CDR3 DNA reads TGTGCCAGCAGACAGGGGGCAGGGGGCTACACCTTC.

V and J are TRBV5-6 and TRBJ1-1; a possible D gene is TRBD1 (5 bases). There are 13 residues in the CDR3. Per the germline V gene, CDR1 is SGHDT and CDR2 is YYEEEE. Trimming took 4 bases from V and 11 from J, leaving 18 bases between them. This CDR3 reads CASSPQAGRWAFF. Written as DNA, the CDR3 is TGTGCCAGCAGCCCCCAAGCAGGGCGGTGGGCTTTCTTT.

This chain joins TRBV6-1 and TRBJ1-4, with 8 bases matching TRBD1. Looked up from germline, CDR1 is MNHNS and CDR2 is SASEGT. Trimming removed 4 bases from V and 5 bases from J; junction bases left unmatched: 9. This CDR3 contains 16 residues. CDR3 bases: TGTGCCAGCAGTGGAGAATCCGGGACAGGAAATGAAAAACTGTTTTTT. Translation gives CASSGESGTGNEKLFF.

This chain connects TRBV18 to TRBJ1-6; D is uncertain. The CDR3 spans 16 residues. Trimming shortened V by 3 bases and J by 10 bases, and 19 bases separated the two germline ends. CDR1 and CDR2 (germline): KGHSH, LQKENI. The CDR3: CASSPRAQGNDSPLHF. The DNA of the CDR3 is TGTGCCAGCTCACCGAGGGCCCAAGGGAATGACTCACCCCTCCACTTT.

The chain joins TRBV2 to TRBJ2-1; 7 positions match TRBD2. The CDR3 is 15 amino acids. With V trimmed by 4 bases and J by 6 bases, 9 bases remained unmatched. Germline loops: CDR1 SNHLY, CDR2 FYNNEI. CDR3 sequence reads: CASSVTLGGGNEQFF. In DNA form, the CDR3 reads TGTGCCAGCAGTGTCACTCTGGGGGGGGGCAATGAGCAGTTCTTC.

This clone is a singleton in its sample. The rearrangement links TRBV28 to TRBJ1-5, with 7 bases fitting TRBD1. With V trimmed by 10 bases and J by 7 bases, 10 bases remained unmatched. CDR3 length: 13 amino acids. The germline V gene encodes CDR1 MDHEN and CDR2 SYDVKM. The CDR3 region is CATNEGAGQPQHF. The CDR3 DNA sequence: TGTGCCACCAACGAGGGGGCAGGACAGCCCCAGCATTTT.